Reported below is one T cell receptor (beta chain). This clonotype was observed a single time. This receptor's antigen is unknown. One base away there is no much larger clone; base qualities are not given. One read provides weak support. CDR1 and CDR2 (LGHDT, YNNKEL) derive from the germline V gene (reference sequence). Relative to germline, V is 6 bases shorter and J is 7 bases shorter, with 13 bases between their ends. The CDR3 goes from the cysteine to the phenylalanine over 12 residues. The CDR3 DNA has 36 bases and is translated from base 1. This specimen belongs to a study of CD8 T cells in Susac syndrome (dated by TCRdb to about 2019). About the study as a whole: Repertoire sequencing was used to test whether CD8+ T cell activation and differentiation in Susac syndrome was antigen driven.

Peripheral blood CD8+ and CD4+ T cells from healthy donors, Susac syndrome patients and multiple sclerosis patients were profiled using high-throughput TCR beta sequencing. The multiple sclerosis controls were treatment-naive patients whose relapsing-remitting disease, either stable or active, fulfilled the revised McDonald criteria. Bulk CD8+ and CD4+ T cells were purified by magnetic negative isolation, whereas CD8+ TEMRA cells were enriched by FACS. Blood was collected in EDTA tubes and processed within 24 hours, with PBMCs isolated through density gradient centrifugation. PBMCs destined for TCR sequencing were cryopreserved in liquid nitrogen and later thawed in a 37 °C water bath. The sorted or isolated CD4+, CD8+ and CD8+ TEMRA cells had a purity of 90% or higher. On the study overall, not on this receptor specifically: The number of individuals in the TCR sequencing and HLA analysis was recognized as being relatively small.

RNA was extracted using the RNeasy kit, and roughly 0.5 to 1 ug of the RNA was reverse transcribed with random hexamers. The immunoSEQ multiplex PCR assay, which covers 54 Vbeta and 13 Jbeta segments, was used to amplify TCR beta CDR3 regions. To correct PCR amplification bias, a synthetic template baseline was used for both primer optimization and computational correction. Processing in the source paper ran as follows. Reads were annotated to V, D and J genes per IMGT and analyzed with immunoSEQ Analyzer, keeping only productive sequences. Clonality was calculated as one minus the Shannon entropy normalized by log2 of the number of productive unique sequences. Public and private clones were assessed among the 100 most prevalent clones of each patient and control. A clone was defined as Susac-specific if it was absent from the healthy and MS cohorts, from around 960 published viral clones and from other ImmuneACCESS disease sequences. The raw public reads went through TCRdb reprocessing: fastp at Q25, MiXCR clone calling, in-frame beta chains kept. When rows share a CDR3 protein, they turn into one entry using the most common DNA and genes. What appears here as the V and J calls and clone size reflects TCRdb's work, not the paper's. This sample lists 110,000 or so distinct CDR3 sequences; about 92% were detected once. 0.093% of the sample is held by the ten biggest clonotypes.

The sequenced material came from CD4+ T cells from PBMCs. The rearrangement combines TRBV3-1 with TRBJ2-7; D gene: possibly TRBD2, on 6 matching bases. This TCR derives from a human donor with multiple sclerosis. The CDR3 region reads CASRDSGREQYF. The DNA sequence is as follows: TGTGCCAGCAGGGACTCGGGGAGGGAGCAGTACTTC.